This is a list of T cell receptor beta chains from one sample in a study of shared clonotypes between healthy human individuals. The data were produced by immunoSEQ multiplex PCR, yet TCRdb's version contains in-frame clones alone and is incomplete. The sample records some 900,000 clones, 76% being singletons. The specimen was memory CD4+ T cells sorted from blood. Receptor source: a man in his late teens or twenties in good health. The CDR3 runs from the conserved cysteine through the conserved F or W. The D gene is left open where the match is weak. Part of the rows lack a size; the others show once, few, many or a class for expanded clones.

NA	TRBV5-6	TRBJ1-5	NA	TGTGCCAGCAGCCACCTAGCGACAGTGGATCAGCCCCAGCATTTT	CASSHLATVDQPQHF
NA	TRBV7-2	TRBJ2-3	NA	TGTGCCAGCAGCTTTGCGGGAATAGATACGCAGTATTTT	CASSFAGIDTQYF
TRBD2	TRBV5-4	TRBJ2-2	once	TGTGCCAGCAGCCCCGGGACTAGCGGGATTGCGAACACCGGGGAGCTGTTTTTT	CASSPGTSGIANTGELFF
NA	TRBV6-1	TRBJ1-3	NA	TGTGCCAGCAGTGGGACACTTGGAAACACCATATATTTT	CASSGTLGNTIYF
TRBD2	TRBV15	TRBJ2-1	NA	TGTGCCACCAGCACATCCGGGACTAGCGGGACGTATGAGCAGTTCTTC	CATSTSGTSGTYEQFF
NA	TRBV19	TRBJ2-3	NA	TGTGCCAGTAGTATTAACGTTGCAGATACGCAGTATTTT	CASSINVADTQYF
NA	TRBV7-9	TRBJ2-5	NA	TGTGCCAGCAGCTTAGAAGCCGGGCCGGTAGAGACCCAGTACTTC	CASSLEAGPVETQYF
TRBD1	TRBV28	TRBJ1-2	few	TGTGCCAGCAGTTTACAGGGGGCAGAGGGTTATGGCTACACCTTC	CASSLQGAEGYGYTF
NA	TRBV5-1	TRBJ1-4	NA	TGCGCCAGCAGCTTGGCAGCAACTAATGAAAAACTGTTTTTT	CASSLAATNEKLFF
NA	TRBV29-1	TRBJ1-1	NA	TGCAGCGTGGACCGGGGGAACACTGAAGCTTTCTTT	CSVDRGNTEAFF
NA	TRBV1	TRBJ2-5	NA	TGCACCAGCAGCCAAGATCATGTAGGGCAGCGGGGGCCCCAAGAGACCCAGTACTTC	CTSSQDHVGQRGPQETQYF
TRBD1	TRBV6-1	TRBJ1-1	NA	TGTGCCAGCCGACAAGACAGGGAGTACACTGAAGCTTTCTTT	CASRQDREYTEAFF
TRBD2	TRBV7-9	TRBJ2-1	NA	TGTGCCAGCAGCAGCTGGACTAGCGGGAGCTACAATGAGCAGTTCTTC	CASSSWTSGSYNEQFF
NA	TRBV2	TRBJ1-4	once	TGTGCCAGCAGTCTTACAGGGACAACTAATGAAAAACTGTTTTTT	CASSLTGTTNEKLFF
NA	TRBV19	TRBJ2-5	NA	TGTGCCAGTAGTTCCGACAGGGGACTAGGAGCCTGGGAGACCCAGTACTTC	CASSSDRGLGAWETQYF
NA	TRBV5-1	TRBJ1-6	NA	TGCGCCAGCAGCTTGTATCTCGGGCAGGTCGAACTTCAACGGCATTCACCCCTCCACTTT	CASSLYLGQVELQRHSPLHF
NA	TRBV7-9	TRBJ1-2	NA	TGTGCCAGCAGCTTAGGCAGGTCAGAGGGAGGCTACACCTTC	CASSLGRSEGGYTF
TRBD1	TRBV7-7	TRBJ1-1	NA	TGTGCTAGCAGCTCCCGACAGGGGGCTACTGAAGCTTTCTTT	CASSSRQGATEAFF
NA	TRBV7-2	TRBJ2-1	NA	TGTGCCAGCAGCAGGAATTGGGCCCTTCTTTATAACAATGAGCAGTTCTTC	CASSRNWALLYNNEQFF
NA	TRBV6-1	TRBJ2-3	NA	TGTGCCAGCAGTGAAAGTACAGATACGCAGTATTTT	CASSESTDTQYF
TRBD1	TRBV30	TRBJ1-6	NA	TGTGCCTGGAGCCTACGGGACAGGGGAAATTCACCCCTCCACTTT	CAWSLRDRGNSPLHF
NA	TRBV11-3	TRBJ2-1	NA	TGTGCCAGCAGCTTAGAAGCGGACAATGAGCAGTTCTTC	CASSLEADNEQFF
NA	TRBV5-1	TRBJ1-2	NA	TGCGCCAGCAGCTTGGACCCGGGAGCTGGCTACACCTTC	CASSLDPGAGYTF
NA	TRBV28	TRBJ1-2	NA	TGTGCCACCAAAGGGGTGGGGAACTATGGCTACACCTTC	CATKGVGNYGYTF
NA	TRBV5-5	TRBJ1-2	NA	TGTGCCAGCGGGAGTAACTATGGCTACACCTTC	CASGSNYGYTF
TRBD1	TRBV10-2	TRBJ1-1	NA	TGCGCCAGCAGGAACCTCGGGACAGTTGGCACTGAAGCTTTCTTT	CASRNLGTVGTEAFF
TRBD1	TRBV28	TRBJ1-4	NA	TGTGCCAGCAGTTCCACAGGGGGCTGGGAAAAACTGTTTTTT	CASSSTGGWEKLFF
TRBD1	TRBV7-9	TRBJ1-4	NA	TGTGCCAGCAGGCCACTTGGGACAGCAACTAATGAAAAACTGTTTTTT	CASRPLGTATNEKLFF
NA	TRBV4-3	TRBJ2-3	NA	TGCGCCAGCAGCCAAGGGGAGGCGACAGATACGCAGTATTTT	CASSQGEATDTQYF
TRBD1	TRBV5-6	TRBJ2-7	NA	TGTGCCAGCAGCTTGGGGGACAGGAGCTCCTACGAGCAGTACTTC	CASSLGDRSSYEQYF
NA	TRBV28	TRBJ2-7	NA	TGTGCCAGCATCGGGACCGCGAACGAGCAGTACTTC	CASIGTANEQYF
NA	TRBV6-5	TRBJ1-6	few	TGTGCCAGCAGTGAGGGAGGGTGGAATTCACCCCTCCACTTT	CASSEGGWNSPLHF
NA	TRBV5-1	TRBJ2-3	NA	TGCGCCAGCAGCTTGGTCCAGGGGGGGACAGATACGCAGTATTTT	CASSLVQGGTDTQYF
NA	TRBV7-2	TRBJ2-7	NA	TGTGCCAGCAGCGTCTCCGCCAGCTCCTACGAGCAGTACTTC	CASSVSASSYEQYF
NA	TRBV7-2	TRBJ2-2	NA	TGTGCCAGCAACTTGATTGCGGGCACCGGGGAGCTGTTTTTT	CASNLIAGTGELFF
TRBD1	TRBV10-3	TRBJ2-7	NA	TGTGCCATCAGCCTGGACAGGGCTAACGAGCAGTACTTC	CAISLDRANEQYF
NA	TRBV7-9	TRBJ1-5	NA	TGTGCCAGCAGCTTCACAGATAGCAATCAGCCCCAGCATTTT	CASSFTDSNQPQHF
NA	TRBV7-8	TRBJ1-6	NA	TGTGCCAGCAGCTTTTTACGGGGTCCCTCGGGTTCACCCCTCCACTTT	CASSFLRGPSGSPLHF
TRBD1	TRBV6-1	TRBJ1-1	NA	TGTGCCAGCACGGAGGGGGCCCGGAGGAACACTGAAGCTTTCTTT	CASTEGARRNTEAFF
NA	TRBV28	TRBJ2-7	NA	TGTGCCAGCAGGAAGGCACAGAGCCTTTACGAGCAGTACTTC	CASRKAQSLYEQYF
NA	TRBV5-1	TRBJ2-3	NA	TGCGCCAGCAGCTTTGGGCGGCTCACAGATACGCAGTATTTT	CASSFGRLTDTQYF
NA	TRBV7-2	TRBJ1-5	NA	TGTGCCAGCAGCTTAGGGGGTGGGGCGGAGAGCAATCAGCCCCAGCATTTT	CASSLGGGAESNQPQHF
NA	TRBV9	TRBJ1-6	NA	TGTGCCAGCAGCGGAGGAGGTTTCAGGGATAATTCACCCCTCCACTTT	CASSGGGFRDNSPLHF
TRBD1	TRBV2	TRBJ1-5	NA	TGTGCCAGCAGTGATACAGGGGACCCCAATCAGCCCCAGCATTTT	CASSDTGDPNQPQHF
NA	TRBV7-3	TRBJ1-1	many	TGTGCCAGCAGCTTGACCGAGAACACTGAAGCTTTCTTT	CASSLTENTEAFF
TRBD1	TRBV15	TRBJ1-5	few	TGTGCCACCAGCAGAGATGGACAGGGCGTTCAGCCCCAGCATTTT	CATSRDGQGVQPQHF
TRBD2	TRBV6-7	TRBJ2-1	NA	TGTGCCAGCAGTTATAGGACTAGCGGCTACAATGAGCAGTTCTTC	CASSYRTSGYNEQFF
NA	TRBV5-1	TRBJ2-5	once	TGCGCCAGCAGCTTGGGTGACTACAAACAAGAGACCCAGTACTTC	CASSLGDYKQETQYF
NA	TRBV18	TRBJ2-3	NA	TGTGCCAGCTCACCACCAGGGGAAACAGGGTTTACGCAGTATTTT	CASSPPGETGFTQYF
TRBD2	TRBV4-3	TRBJ2-1	NA	TGCGCCAGCAGCCAAGAAGTGGTCCTAGCGGGAGCCAATGAGCAGTTCTTC	CASSQEVVLAGANEQFF
TRBD1	TRBV6-1	TRBJ1-2	NA	TGTGCCAGCAGTGAACACAGGGGCTATGGCTACACCTTC	CASSEHRGYGYTF
TRBD1	TRBV18	TRBJ2-7	NA	TGTGCCAGCTCACCGGACAGGCACAGGGAGCAGTACTTC	CASSPDRHREQYF
TRBD2	TRBV9	TRBJ2-5	NA	TGTGCCAGCAGCGTAGCGGCGGGAGGACAAGAGACCCAGTACTTC	CASSVAAGGQETQYF
TRBD1	TRBV10-3	TRBJ1-5	NA	TGTGCCATCAGTGAGTTAGGGGGCAGAAGGAGCAATCAGCCCCAGCATTTT	CAISELGGRRSNQPQHF
NA	TRBV2	TRBJ1-5	NA	TGTGCCAGCGCCGAGGGGGGGTTCGGCAATCAGCCCCAGCATTTT	CASAEGGFGNQPQHF
NA	TRBV28	TRBJ2-1	NA	TGTGCCAGCAGTTTAGGGGTTGGTGAGCAGTTCTTC	CASSLGVGEQFF
NA	TRBV5-8	TRBJ1-1	NA	TGTGCCAGCAAGTATCCAGGGAACACTGAAGCTTTCTTT	CASKYPGNTEAFF